This T cell receptor beta chain is drawn from a study of T cell repertoires in cytomegalovirus infection. In the study overall: Peptides in the study included HLA-C-restricted and HLA-B-restricted CMV epitopes. Public TCR beta signatures marked donors with CMV infection and the matching HLA.

The V and J ends lost 6 bases and 3 bases respectively, with 12 bases between them. Germline V gene lookup returns CDR1 MNHEY and CDR2 SMNVEV (reference sequence). CDR3 length: 14 residues. TCRdb re-analysed the reads in MiXCR, keeping a single row per CDR3 protein. The sample contains about 920,000 distinct CDR3 sequences, approximately 33% of which appear only once. A remark on this clonotype: No antigen is known for it.

The chain couples TRBV27 to TRBJ1-5; a weak D match, TRBD1 (6 bases). Sequenced here: cultured CD8+ T cells from PBMCs, sampled from culture after CMV antigen stimulation. This receptor was taken from a human donor in good health (CMV status not recorded). Some clones in this sample may be carry-over from other donors' samples. The CDR3 DNA reads as TGTGCCAGCAGACGGGGGCTTTACAATCAGCCCCAGCATTTT. This encodes CASRRGLYNQPQHF.